These T cell receptor beta chains were read from a single sample in a study of neurological immune-mediated disorders. TCRdb fed the 5' RACE reads into MiXCR, producing one record per CDR3 protein. The sample consists of about 74,000 distinct CDR3 sequences, 5.2% of them appearing once. Sequenced: PBMCs. All receptors derive from a man in his late teens or twenties with multiple sclerosis. Each CDR3 is given with its conserved first and last residue. The D gene is left open where the match is weak. Clone sizes are given selectively: once, few, many, or a class where the clone is expanded.

abundance	v_gene	j_gene	d_gene	CDR3aa	CDR3nt
many	TRBV5-1	TRBJ2-3	TRBD2	CASSTGTSGISADTQYF	TGCGCCAGCAGCACCGGGACTAGCGGTATTTCGGCAGATACGCAGTATTTT
many	TRBV7-3	TRBJ2-4	TRBD2	CASSADRLAGVKNIQYF	TGTGCCAGCAGCGCGGACCGACTAGCGGGAGTTAAAAACATTCAGTACTTC
NA	TRBV7-9	TRBJ2-6	TRBD2	CASSSRGGSGANVLTF	TGTGCCAGCAGCTCTCGGGGGGGCTCTGGGGCCAACGTCCTGACTTTC
NA	TRBV6-5	TRBJ2-4	TRBD1	CASRSYGTGGVLAKNIQYF	TGTGCCAGCAGGTCTTACGGGACAGGGGGCGTCTTAGCCAAAAACATTCAGTACTTC
many	TRBV7-2	TRBJ1-1	NA	CASSLDPGSTEAFF	TGTGCCAGCAGCTTAGATCCAGGGAGCACTGAAGCTTTCTTT
many	TRBV7-9	TRBJ2-7	TRBD1	CASSLTLTGDDEQYF	TGTGCCAGCAGCCTAACCTTAACAGGGGACGACGAGCAGTACTTC
NA	TRBV6-5	TRBJ2-1	NA	CASRSGRSYNEQFF	TGTGCCAGCAGGAGCGGAAGATCCTACAATGAGCAGTTCTTC
few	TRBV7-9	TRBJ2-7	NA	CASSPKTTYEQYF	TGTGCCAGCAGCCCGAAGACAACCTACGAGCAGTACTTC
many	TRBV9	TRBJ2-7	NA	CASSAQPWDEQYF	TGTGCCAGCAGCGCCCAGCCATGGGACGAGCAGTACTTC
few	TRBV7-2	TRBJ2-1	TRBD2	CASSTRSPARDGRAYYEQFF	TGTGCCAGCAGCACCCGGTCTCCCGCGCGGGACGGGAGGGCCTATTATGAGCAGTTCTTC
many	TRBV7-8	TRBJ1-1	NA	CASSLVLGQMNTEAFF	TGTGCCAGCAGCTTAGTATTGGGACAAATGAACACTGAAGCTTTCTTT
NA	TRBV5-6	TRBJ2-6	NA	CASSLGGAGANVLTF	TGTGCCAGCAGCTTAGGGGGGGCCGGGGCCAACGTCCTGACTTTC
many	TRBV29-1	TRBJ1-1	TRBD1	CSATQPGQPMNTEAFF	TGCAGCGCTACCCAACCGGGACAGCCCATGAACACTGAAGCTTTCTTT
medium-sized	TRBV12-3/TRBV12-4	TRBJ2-1	TRBD2	CASSPNPILGGSHNEQFF	TGTGCCAGCAGCCCAAACCCGATCCTAGGCGGGAGCCACAATGAGCAGTTCTTC
many	TRBV5-1	TRBJ1-2	TRBD1	CASSLAGTAYGYTF	TGCGCCAGCAGCTTGGCCGGGACAGCCTATGGCTACACCTTC
few	TRBV20-1	TRBJ2-3	NA	CSAAPGRGRLAVTQYF	TGCAGTGCTGCTCCCGGACGGGGGCGCTTGGCGGTTACGCAGTATTTT
NA	TRBV29-1	TRBJ1-2	NA	CSVAGGKYYGYTF	TGCAGCGTTGCGGGGGGAAAGTACTATGGCTACACTTTC
many	TRBV12-3/TRBV12-4	TRBJ1-1	NA	CASTTTLNTEAFF	TGTGCCAGCACTACGACTTTGAACACTGAAGCTTTCTTT
many	TRBV3-1	TRBJ1-1	NA	CASSQVKSEAFF	TGTGCCAGCAGCCAAGTCAAGTCGGAAGCTTTCTTT
many	TRBV7-3	TRBJ2-1	NA	CASSPIVQGADEQFF	TGTGCCAGCAGCCCGATCGTACAAGGCGCCGATGAGCAGTTCTTC
many	TRBV7-8	TRBJ1-2	NA	CASSLVGVNGYTF	TGTGCCAGCAGCTTGGTCGGGGTTAATGGCTACACCTTC
many	TRBV24-1	TRBJ1-3	NA	CATSDLLPGQPGNTIYF	TGTGCCACCAGTGATTTGCTTCCGGGACAACCTGGAAACACCATATATTTT
many	TRBV5-6	TRBJ1-1	NA	CASSPLGSQGNTEAFF	TGTGCCAGCAGCCCTTTAGGGAGCCAAGGTAACACTGAAGCTTTCTTT
many	TRBV5-1	TRBJ1-1	NA	CASSLAGLGGTEAFF	TGCGCCAGCAGCTTGGCAGGTTTGGGAGGGACTGAAGCTTTCTTT
many	TRBV5-1	TRBJ2-2	NA	CASSLSWVASTGELFF	TGCGCCAGCAGCTTGAGCTGGGTGGCGAGTACCGGGGAGCTGTTTTTT
NA	TRBV4-1	TRBJ2-7	NA	CASSHLVGEGKEQYF	TGCGCCAGCAGCCACCTCGTCGGGGAAGGGAAAGAGCAGTACTTC
many	TRBV7-2	TRBJ1-2	NA	CASSPRVGAYGYTF	TGTGCCAGCAGCCCGAGGGTGGGAGCCTATGGCTACACCTTC
many	TRBV10-3	TRBJ2-7	NA	CAISDTAGGPSYEQYF	TGTGCCATCAGTGATACAGCCGGGGGCCCCTCCTACGAGCAGTACTTC
NA	TRBV28	TRBJ2-1	NA	CASSSRQGGIRGEQFF	TGTGCCAGCAGTTCACGACAGGGCGGGATTAGGGGTGAGCAGTTCTTC
NA	TRBV5-1	TRBJ2-4	NA	CASSQRGDGGKNIQYF	TGCGCCAGCAGCCAGAGGGGAGATGGGGGCAAAAACATTCAGTACTTC
many	TRBV5-6	TRBJ1-5	TRBD1	CASSFGTGYMQPQHF	TGTGCCAGCAGCTTCGGGACAGGGTATATGCAGCCCCAGCATTTT
many	TRBV5-1	TRBJ2-3	NA	CASSLFPGTDTQYF	TGCGCCAGCAGCTTGTTCCCGGGCACAGATACGCAGTATTTT
many	TRBV6-2/TRBV6-3	TRBJ2-1	NA	CASTRGDWRAGSYNEQFF	TGTGCCAGCACCCGCGGTGATTGGCGGGCCGGCTCCTACAATGAGCAGTTCTTC
many	TRBV12-5	TRBJ1-5	TRBD1	CASGLTQGAGQPQHF	TGTGCTAGTGGTTTGACACAGGGGGCGGGTCAGCCCCAGCATTTT
NA	TRBV6-1	TRBJ2-7	NA	CASSEWDNYEQYF	TGTGCCAGCAGTGAGTGGGACAACTACGAGCAGTACTTC
many	TRBV5-1	TRBJ2-7	NA	CASSLDGLASIYEQYF	TGCGCCAGCAGCTTGGATGGTTTGGCCAGCATCTACGAGCAGTACTTC
many	TRBV20-1	TRBJ1-5	TRBD1	CSVYPGQGSGQPQHF	TGCAGTGTTTATCCGGGACAGGGTTCGGGTCAGCCCCAGCATTTT